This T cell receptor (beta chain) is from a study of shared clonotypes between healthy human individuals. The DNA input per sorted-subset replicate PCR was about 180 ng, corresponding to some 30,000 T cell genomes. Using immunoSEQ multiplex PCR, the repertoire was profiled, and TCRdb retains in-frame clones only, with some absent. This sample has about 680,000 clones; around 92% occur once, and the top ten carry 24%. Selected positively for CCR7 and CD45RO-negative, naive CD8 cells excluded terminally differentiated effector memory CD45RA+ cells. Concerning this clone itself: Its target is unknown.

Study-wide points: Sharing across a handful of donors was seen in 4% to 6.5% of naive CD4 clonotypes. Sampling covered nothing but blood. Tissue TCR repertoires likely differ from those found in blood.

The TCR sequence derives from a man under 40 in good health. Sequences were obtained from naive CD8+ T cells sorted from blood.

For the CDR3, the DNA is TGTGCCAGCAGCCCAACCGGACTAGCGGGAGTGTCAACTGGGGCCAACGTCCTGACTTTC. This translates into CASSPTGLAGVSTGANVLTF. The chain couples TRBV5-4 to TRBJ2-6; 13 bases are shared with TRBD2. Trimming cost V 4 bases and J 2 bases; bases outside gene matches: 12. Germline CDR1 SGHNT, CDR2 YYREEE (reference sequence). The CDR3 covers 20 residues. Supplemented by reference TRBV5-4 and TRBJ2-6, the full variable domain reads ETGVTQSPTHLIKTRGQQVTLRCSSQSGHNTVSWYQQALGQGPQFIFQYYREEENGRGNFPPRFSGLQFPNYSSELNVNALELDDSALYLCASSPTGLAGVSTGANVLTFGAGSRLTVL.